This T cell receptor (beta chain) was observed in a study of cytomegalovirus exposure and HLA in healthy donors. PCR was performed using 60 Vbeta and 13 Jbeta primers. Clones were sequenced by immunoSEQ multiplex PCR, and TCRdb holds only the in-frame ones, with some missing. The sample includes over 200,000 clones. Unmatched junction bases numbered 15, after V lost 5 bases and J lost 10 bases. The germline V gene has CDR1 SGHTA and CDR2 FQGNSA. The CDR3 extends over 15 amino acids. The rearrangement links TRBV7-2 to TRBJ1-1; TRBD1 aligns across 8 bases. This sequence originates from a woman under 40 in good health and CMV-seropositive. The material sequenced was PBMCs. CDR3 sequence: CASSTRRDRYTPAFF. CDR3 in DNA: TGTGCCAGCAGCACCCGACGGGACAGGTACACTCCAGCTTTCTTT.